The 32 T cell receptor beta chains reported below all come from one sample, sequenced in a study of T cell responses to AZD1222 COVID-19 vaccine. This table comes from immunoSEQ multiplex PCR, and its TCRdb copy is limited to in-frame clones, with some not included. The sample lists roughly 21,000 clones; 82% were seen once. The sequenced sample was peripheral blood, obtained on day 0 of AZD1222 vaccination. Receptors originate from an adult in good health.

The V call is TRBV24-1, the J call TRBJ2-5, with D tentatively TRBD1 (6 bases). The germline V gene encodes CDR1 KGHDR and CDR2 SFDVKD. The CDR3 consists of 14 residues. V dropped 4 bases and J dropped 3 bases, with 11 bases sitting between them. As DNA, the CDR3 is TGTGCCACCAGTGAAGGGGGAGATAAAGAGACCCAGTACTTC. Translated: CATSEGGDKETQYF.

In its sample, this clone is large (0.1 to 1%). This chain links TRBV13 with TRBJ1-1; D ambiguous. Trimming left V 3 bases short and J 8 bases short, with 7 bases between. The CDR3 contains 11 residues. The germline V gene has CDR1 PRHDT and CDR2 FYEKMQ (reference sequence). CDR3 in amino acids: CASSFQEEAFF. The CDR3 DNA is TGTGCCAGCAGCTTCCAAGAAGAAGCTTTCTTT.

The CDR3: CASSLTGQGITEAFF. CDR3 in DNA: TGTGCCAGCAGCTTAACGGGCCAGGGAATCACTGAAGCTTTCTTT. The rearrangement links TRBV7-3 to TRBJ1-1; TRBD1 is a possible D gene (5 bases). Deletions cut 0 bases from V and 4 bases from J, with 12 bases between. The CDR3 sequence is 15 residues long. Per germline, CDR1 SGHTA and CDR2 FQGTGA.

The chain carries TRBV30 and TRBJ1-2; D uncertain. The germline gives CDR1 GTSNPN, CDR2 SVGIG (reference sequence). The ends were cut back, 2 bases at V and 7 bases at J, with 11 bases in the middle. The CDR3 is made up of 12 amino acids. CDR3 bases: TGTGCCTGGAGTCCATCGATGAGTGGCTACACCTTC. Translating gives CAWSPSMSGYTF. Full variable domain (remainder filled in from reference TRBV30 and TRBJ1-2): SQTIHQWPATLVQPVGSPLSLECTVEGTSNPNLYWYRQAAGRGLQLLFYSVGIGQISSEVPQNLSASRPQDRQFILSSKKLLLSDSGFYLCAWSPSMSGYTFGSGTRLTVV.

V gene TRBV5-1 combines with J gene TRBJ2-5, with D unresolved. Trimming pared 0 bases from V and 4 bases from J, leaving 16 bases between. The CDR3 is made up of 16 amino acids. Germline values: CDR1 SGHRS, CDR2 YFSETQ. The chain's CDR3 is CASSLASRNPGETQYF. As DNA, the CDR3 is TGCGCCAGCAGCTTGGCCAGTCGGAATCCGGGAGAGACCCAGTACTTC. Based on the CDR3 plus reference TRBV5-1 and TRBJ2-5, the full variable domain is KAGVTQTPRYLIKTRGQQVTLSCSPISGHRSVSWYQQTPGQGLQFLFEYFSETQRNKGNFPGRFSGRQFSNSRSEMNVSTLELGDSALYLCASSLASRNPGETQYFGPGTRLLVL.

This chain links TRBV28 with TRBJ2-6, with D possibly matching TRBD2 (5 bases). The CDR3 is made up of 16 amino acids. With 3 bases removed from V and 0 bases from J, the gap between germline ends came to 9 bases. Germline values: CDR1 MDHEN, CDR2 SYDVKM. CDR3 nucleotides: TGTGCCAGCAGTTTGGAGCGGAACTCTGGGGCCAACGTCCTGACTTTC. It is translated as CASSLERNSGANVLTF.

This clone was picked up one time. The CDR3: CASSPGQGAKRNQPQHF. CDR3 coding DNA: TGTGCCAGCAGCCCGGGACAGGGGGCCAAGCGCAATCAGCCCCAGCATTTT. The chain combines TRBV7-2 with TRBJ1-5; TRBD1 matches at 12 bases. Germline lookup yields CDR1 SGHTA and CDR2 FQGNSA. CDR3 length equals 17 residues. Trimming at V came to 5 bases and at J to 2 bases, leaving 7 bases not matched to a gene.

Regarding this clone: One end of the junction fails to match germline, which may point to a read error. V is TRBV7-7 and J is TRBJ2-3, with TRBD2 matching 10 bases. Germline CDR1 reads SSHAT; CDR2 reads FNYEAQ (reference sequence). The CDR3 sequence is 17 residues long. The CDR3 DNA reads TGTGCTAGCAGCTTCGAACTAGCGGGGAGATGGGCAGATACGCAGTATTTT. Protein product: CASSFELAGRWADTQYF.

The J gene is TRBJ1-6, the V gene TRBV28; the D is unclear. In germline, CDR1 is MDHEN, CDR2 SYDVKM. CDR3 size: 13 residues. The V end was cut by 5 bases, the J end by 7 bases, with 9 bases between. CDR3 protein: CASSPNPNSPLHF. The CDR3 DNA reads TGTGCCAGCAGTCCCAACCCCAATTCACCCCTCCACTTT.

J is TRBJ2-5 and V is TRBV11-1, with D unclear. Germline V gene sequence: CDR1 SGHAT, CDR2 FQDESV (reference sequence). Trimming cost V 5 bases and J 4 bases, with 20 bases left between them. CDR3 length: 16 residues. The CDR3 protein is CASSHQQKGLGETQYF. The CDR3 DNA sequence: TGTGCCAGCAGCCACCAGCAGAAGGGCCTGGGAGAGACCCAGTACTTC. Filled out from reference TRBV11-1 and TRBJ2-5, the complete variable domain reads EAEVAQSPRYKITEKSQAVAFWCDPISGHATLYWYRQILGQGPELLVQFQDESVVDDSQLPKDRFSAERLKGVDSTLKIQPAELGDSAMYLCASSHQQKGLGETQYFGPGTRLLVL.

This clone is labeled as large. The V gene is TRBV6-5, the J gene TRBJ2-3; D gene unclear. Trimming pared 6 bases from V and 0 bases from J, leaving 10 bases between. CDR1 is MNHEY, CDR2 SVGAGI, per germline. The CDR3 is 14 residues long. In DNA, the CDR3 is TGTGCCAGCAGGCCCAAACATAGCACAGATACGCAGTATTTT. Translation: CASRPKHSTDTQYF.

The V and J genes are TRBV3-1 (or the pseudogene TRBV3-2) and TRBJ2-5, with 12 bases fitting TRBD2. The CDR3 runs 15 residues. Germline CDR1 reads LGHDT; CDR2 reads YNNKEL (reference sequence). After removal of 7 bases from V and 4 bases from J, the junction contained 7 bases not matched to a gene. CDR3 loop: CASNLAGGPGETQYF. As DNA, the CDR3 is TGTGCCAGCAACCTAGCGGGAGGGCCGGGAGAGACCCAGTACTTC.

J is TRBJ2-5 and V is TRBV7-2; TRBD1 or TRBD2 may be the D gene (5 bases each). Germline V gene sequence: CDR1 SGHTA, CDR2 FQGNSA. Trimming removed 5 bases from V and 7 bases from J, with 14 bases in between. The CDR3 extends over 13 amino acids. The CDR3: CASSTGRSGTQYF. In nucleotides, the CDR3 is TGTGCCAGCAGCACGGGACGCTCGGGGACCCAGTACTTC. Using reference TRBV7-2 and TRBJ2-5 for the parts outside the CDR3, the full variable domain is GAGVSQSPSNKVTEKGKDVELRCDPISGHTALYWYRQSLGQGLEFLIYFQGNSAPDKSGLPSDRFSAERTGGSVSTLTIQRTQQEDSAVYLCASSTGRSGTQYFGPGTRLLVL.

This clone was detected a few times. The chain employs TRBV20-1 and TRBJ2-7, with 8 bases matching TRBD1. The CDR3 contains 11 residues. Per the germline V gene, CDR1 is DFQATT and CDR2 is SNEGSKA (reference sequence). V was clipped by 5 bases and J by 11 bases; unmatched bases: 8. The CDR3 reads CSAGRTGKKYF. CDR3 nucleotides: TGCAGTGCTGGAAGGACAGGGAAGAAGTACTTC.

The chain has TRBV9 and TRBJ2-1; TRBD1 aligns across 7 bases. Germline CDR1 is SGDLS and CDR2 is YYNGEE. The CDR3 runs 15 residues. Germline trimming cut 0 bases from V and 9 bases from J; bases unmatched to any gene: 9. In nucleotides, the CDR3 is TGTGCCAGCAGCGTAGATGGACAGGCTGGGGGTGAGCAGTTCTTC. The encoded protein is CASSVDGQAGGEQFF. Full variable domain (missing parts from reference TRBV9 and TRBJ2-1): DSGVTQTPKHLITATGQRVTLRCSPRSGDLSVYWYQQSLDQGLQFLIQYYNGEERAKGNILERFSAQQFPDLHSELNLSSLELGDSALYFCASSVDGQAGGEQFFGPGTRLTVL.

The V gene is TRBV28, the J gene TRBJ1-5; possible D gene TRBD1, 6 bases. The germline CDR1 and CDR2 sequences are MDHEN and SYDVKM. The CDR3 totals 15 residues. Trimming took 4 bases from V and 2 from J, leaving 12 bases between them. CDR3 loop: CASSSTGLGNQPQHF. The DNA for the CDR3 is TGTGCCAGCAGTTCGACAGGTTTGGGCAATCAGCCCCAGCATTTT. The whole variable domain, remainder taken from reference TRBV28 and TRBJ1-5, is DVKVTQSSRYLVKRTGEKVFLECVQDMDHENMFWYRQDPGLGLRLIYFSYDVKMKEKGDIPEGYSVSREKKERFSLILESASTNQTSMYLCASSSTGLGNQPQHFGDGTRLSIL.

V usage is TRBV29-1 and J usage is TRBJ1-2; D gene ambiguous. V dropped 4 bases and J dropped 3 bases, with 12 bases sitting between them. Germline V gives CDR1 SQVTM, CDR2 ANQGSEA. The CDR3 runs 13 residues. CDR3 in amino acids: CSVAGSVDYGYTF. The CDR3 coding sequence is TGCAGCGTTGCGGGAAGTGTAGACTATGGCTACACCTTC.

The rearrangement joins TRBV21-1 to TRBJ2-7; TRBD1 was called by the table and not checked on the DNA. TRBV21-1 is shown as a pseudogene. CDR3 length equals 16 residues. The CDR3 protein is CASSKSGAVSRYEQYF. In DNA, the CDR3 is TGTGCCAGCAGCAAGTCAGGGGCCGTTAGTAGATACGAGCAGTACTTC.

V gene TRBV7-6 combines with J gene TRBJ1-2, with unresolved D. V was trimmed by 1 base and J by 4 bases, leaving 13 bases between them. The CDR3 is made up of 15 amino acids. Germline V gene sequence: CDR1 SGHVS, CDR2 FNYEAQ. CDR3 sequence: CASSLGTSSSYGYTF. CDR3 coding DNA: TGTGCCAGCAGCTTAGGAACAAGCAGTTCCTATGGCTACACCTTC. Using reference TRBV7-6 and TRBJ1-2 for the parts outside the CDR3, the full variable domain is GAGVSQSPRYKVTKRGQDVALRCDPISGHVSLYWYRQALGQGPEFLTYFNYEAQQDKSGLPNDRFSAERPEGSISTLTIQRTEQRDSAMYRCASSLGTSSSYGYTFGSGTRLTVV.

In nucleotides, the CDR3 is TGTGCCAGCAGCCAAGATCTAGTTAAGGGACAGGGGGCCCTCTCTGGGGCCAACGTCCTGACTTTC. This codes for CASSQDLVKGQGALSGANVLTF. The chain recombines TRBV4-2 with TRBJ2-6, with 12 bases lining up with TRBD1. Trimming removed 0 bases from V and 0 bases from J; junction bases left unmatched: 12. Germline CDR1 is LGHNA and CDR2 is YNFKEQ. The CDR3 loop spans 22 amino acids.

This chain connects TRBV6-6 to TRBJ2-2, with a tentative D call TRBD1 (6 bases). V gave up 2 bases and J gave up 4 bases, with 11 bases separating them. CDR1 MNHNY and CDR2 SVGAGI come from the germline V gene (reference sequence). The CDR3 has 15 amino acids. The CDR3: CASSYQGLGTGELFF. Written as DNA, the CDR3 is TGTGCCAGCAGTTACCAGGGGCTTGGCACCGGGGAGCTGTTTTTT.

J is TRBJ2-5 and V is TRBV7-8; D unclear. The germline CDR1 and CDR2 sequences are SGHVS and FQNEAQ. Trimming cost V 5 bases and J 5 bases, with 9 bases left between them. The CDR3 runs 12 residues. The CDR3 region is CASSESRETQYF. The CDR3 coding sequence is TGTGCCAGCAGCGAGAGCCGGGAGACCCAGTACTTC.

This clone was counted a few times. The genes are TRBV7-9 and TRBJ2-2, with unresolved D. V gave up 10 bases and J gave up 5 bases, with 8 bases separating them. CDR3 length: 11 amino acids. Germline CDR1 SEHNR, CDR2 FQNEAQ (reference sequence). The CDR3 is CATTDTGELFF. The DNA for the CDR3 is TGTGCCACCACAGATACCGGGGAGCTGTTTTTT.

This chain links TRBV21-1 with TRBJ1-4; TRBD1 is the table's D call and was not checked against the DNA. TRBV21-1 has pseudogene status. The CDR3 length is 15 residues. CDR3 bases: TGTGCCAGCAGGACGGACAGGGGAACTAATGAAAAACTGTTTTTT. Translated: CASRTDRGTNEKLFF.

The table lists this clone with a few counts. The rearrangement joins TRBV10-3 to TRBJ2-7, with D hard to call. This CDR3 is 12 amino acids long. V was cut by 2 bases and J by 7 bases, with 9 bases left in between. Germline CDR1 and CDR2: ENHRY and SYGVKD. CDR3: CAISEGRGEQYF. As DNA, the CDR3 is TGTGCCATCAGTGAGGGACGCGGAGAGCAGTACTTC.

This clone was detected a few times. This chain uses TRBV28 with TRBJ2-3; 9 bases map to TRBD1. Unmatched junction bases numbered 7, after V lost 6 bases and J lost 6 bases. The CDR3 spans 14 residues. Germline V CDR1 and CDR2: MDHEN, SYDVKM. The CDR3 is CASSLGQGRDTQYF. In DNA form, the CDR3 reads TGTGCCAGCAGCCTGGGACAGGGCAGGGATACGCAGTATTTT. The full variable domain, completed using reference TRBV28 and TRBJ2-3, is DVKVTQSSRYLVKRTGEKVFLECVQDMDHENMFWYRQDPGLGLRLIYFSYDVKMKEKGDIPEGYSVSREKKERFSLILESASTNQTSMYLCASSLGQGRDTQYFGPGTRLTVL.

The chain couples TRBV7-8 to TRBJ2-5; 8 bases map to TRBD2. Germline V CDR1 and CDR2: SGHVS, FQNEAQ. The CDR3 contains 14 residues. With 5 bases clipped from V and 4 bases from J, the junction kept 6 bases outside the gene matches. CDR3 coding DNA: TGTGCCAGCAGCACGGGACTAGAGGGAGAGACCCAGTACTTC. Protein: CASSTGLEGETQYF.

The CDR3 here is CASSNLAVQETQYF. Here the CDR3 DNA reads TGTGCCAGCAGTAACCTGGCGGTCCAAGAGACCCAGTACTTC. The chain has TRBV7-8 and TRBJ2-5; D remains unclear. There are 14 residues in the CDR3. The germline V and J ends were trimmed by 6 bases and 1 base, with 12 bases remaining between them. Per germline, CDR1 SGHVS and CDR2 FQNEAQ. Together with reference TRBV7-8 and TRBJ2-5, the CDR3 gives the full variable domain: GAGVSQSPRYKVAKRGQDVALRCDPISGHVSLFWYQQALGQGPEFLTYFQNEAQLDKSGLPSDRFFAERPEGSVSTLKIQRTQQEDSAVYLCASSNLAVQETQYFGPGTRLLVL.

The chain carries TRBV2 and TRBJ2-3; 12 nucleotides agree with TRBD2. This CDR3 has 15 amino acids. CDR1 is SNHLY, CDR2 FYNNEI, per germline. The J segment lost 0 bases and the V segment lost 8 bases, leaving 3 bases of the junction unmatched. This CDR3 reads CASSSGGASTDTQYF. CDR3 DNA: TGTGCCAGCTCTAGCGGGGGGGCCAGCACAGATACGCAGTATTTT.

The V gene is TRBV7-9, the J gene TRBJ2-7; weak D call: TRBD1 (7 bases). V lost 0 bases to trimming and J lost 7 bases, with 16 bases between them. The CDR3 spans 15 residues. The germline V gene has CDR1 SEHNR and CDR2 FQNEAQ (reference sequence). The CDR3 spells CASSLALRGAGEQYF. DNA for the CDR3: TGTGCCAGCAGCTTAGCGCTCAGGGGGGCAGGGGAGCAGTACTTC.

This chain connects TRBV28 to TRBJ2-3, with 10 bases fitting TRBD1. Germline lookup yields CDR1 MDHEN and CDR2 SYDVKM. The CDR3 totals 12 residues. Losses at the gene ends were 2 bases for V and 13 bases for J; bases not matched to a gene: 3. The CDR3 DNA sequence: TGTGCCAGCAGTTTAACCGGGACAGGGGAGTATTTT. Residues: CASSLTGTGEYF.

V and J are TRBV29-1 and TRBJ2-3; no clear D gene. Germline V gives CDR1 SQVTM, CDR2 ANQGSEA. The CDR3 runs to 11 residues. Trimming stripped 3 bases from V and 5 bases from J, with 6 bases between. The CDR3 DNA is TGCAGCGTTGATGTCCAAGATACGCAGTATTTT. It specifies CSVDVQDTQYF.